These 2 T cell receptor beta chains originate from one sample sequenced in a study of T-cell reconstitution after alpha-beta-depleted transplantation in children. A library of TCRbeta sequences, prepared with unique molecular identifiers, was generated. A single record per CDR3 protein comes from TCRdb applying MiXCR to the PCR reads. This sample has 150,000 to 200,000 distinct CDR3 sequences; 6% to 7% occur once, and the top ten carry about 3%. The specimen was PBMCs from the stem cell graft donor, collected from the stem cell graft. These receptors were collected from a human donor who donated a stem cell graft to a child with Wiskott-Aldrich syndrome.

This clonotype showed up many times. This chain joins TRBV15 and TRBJ1-5, with TRBD1 matching 8 bases. This CDR3 contains 14 residues. Germline values: CDR1 LNHNV, CDR2 YYDKDF (reference sequence). V shed 4 bases and J 4 bases; nucleotides not matched to a gene: 3. CDR3 sequence: CATSIDRGNQPQHF. The CDR3 DNA reads as TGTGCCACCAGCATCGACAGGGGAAATCAGCCCCAGCATTTT. The entire variable domain, with the rest obtained from reference TRBV15 and TRBJ1-5, is as follows: DAMVIQNPRYQVTQFGKPVTLSCSQTLNHNVMYWYQQKSSQAPKLLFHYYDKDFNNEADTPDNFQSRRPNTSFCFLDIRSPGLGDTAMYLCATSIDRGNQPQHFGDGTRLSIL.

This clonotype was recorded a few times. The rearrangement uses TRBV18 and TRBJ2-3; no definite D call. Germline lookup yields CDR1 KGHSH and CDR2 LQKENI. CDR3 length: 13 amino acids. V was trimmed by 3 bases and J by 2 bases, leaving 6 bases between them. CDR3 amino acids: CASSPVPTDTQYF. The DNA for the CDR3 is TGTGCCAGCTCACCTGTCCCCACAGATACGCAGTATTTT.